Listed below are T cell receptor beta chains from one sample, sequenced in a study of breast tumors, draining lymph nodes, adjacent tissues. TCRdb called the multiplex PCR reads again in MiXCR, with one record for every CDR3 protein. Among 150,000 to 200,000 distinct CDR3 sequences listed, 31% were seen once. Sequencing input: axillary lymph node tissue. The receptors shown here come from a female donor with breast cancer. Some clones in this sample may be carry-over from other donors' samples. CDR3s include the opening cysteine and the closing phenylalanine or tryptophan.

V gene: TRBV30
J gene: TRBJ1-2
CDR3 protein: CAWSVLDRLPYGYTF

V gene: TRBV10-1
J gene: TRBJ2-5
CDR3 protein: CASSDPDRKETQYF

V gene: TRBV11-2
J gene: TRBJ2-7
CDR3 protein: CASSSENRLADTVQYF

V gene: TRBV5-6
J gene: TRBJ2-3
CDR3 protein: CASSSLGDTQYF

V gene: TRBV3-1
J gene: TRBJ2-2
CDR3 protein: CASPGGGHLNTRELFF

V gene: TRBV19
J gene: TRBJ1-5
CDR3 protein: CASDGYNQPQHF

V gene: TRBV20-1
J gene: TRBJ2-7
CDR3 protein: CSAPPFRDYEQYF

V gene: TRBV7-8
J gene: TRBJ1-2
CDR3 protein: CASSLEAEYGYTF

V gene: TRBV4-3
J gene: TRBJ2-7
CDR3 protein: CASSPGLAAKSSYEQYF

V gene: TRBV25-1
J gene: TRBJ1-5
CDR3 protein: CASSEPGSGEETQHF

V gene: TRBV12-3/TRBV12-4
J gene: TRBJ1-3
CDR3 protein: CASSLGGAFSGNTIYF

V gene: TRBV5-6
J gene: TRBJ1-2
CDR3 protein: CASSWDLGPSNYGYTF

V gene: TRBV19
J gene: TRBJ1-5
CDR3 protein: CASSIRAAPGQPQHF

V gene: TRBV7-2
J gene: TRBJ2-7
CDR3 protein: CASSELAPGVYEQYF

V gene: TRBV28
J gene: TRBJ2-5
CDR3 protein: CASYTGTEKETQYF

V gene: TRBV7-2
J gene: TRBJ2-1
CDR3 protein: CASNAGPAGGEQFF

V gene: TRBV6-5
J gene: TRBJ1-2
CDR3 protein: CASSSLGGDYGYTF

V gene: TRBV29-1
J gene: TRBJ2-3
CDR3 protein: CSVAKGQAADTQYF